Following are 16 T cell receptor beta chains from one sample sequenced in a study of T cell repertoires in cytomegalovirus infection. Their target antigens are unknown. MiXCR, applied by TCRdb to the reads, yields one record per CDR3 protein. The repertoire holds about 400,000 distinct CDR3 sequences, with approximately 35% as singletons. Specimen: cultured PBMCs, collected from culture after CMV antigen stimulation. The receptors shown here come from a human donor in good health (CMV status not recorded). Some clones in this sample may be carry-over from other donors' samples.

Ten or more counts support this clonotype. The J gene is TRBJ2-2, the V gene TRBV7-6; D may correspond to TRBD1 or TRBD2 (5 bases each). This CDR3 region has 15 residues. Germline loops: CDR1 SGHVS, CDR2 FNYEAQ. V gave up 6 bases and J gave up 4 bases, with 15 bases separating them. The DNA for the CDR3 is TGTGCCAGCAGTGGGACCGCCACCTCCACCGGGGAGCTGTTTTTT. This gives the protein CASSGTATSTGELFF.

In its sample, this clonotype was seen a few times. The V gene is TRBV7-6, the J gene TRBJ2-1; D is ambiguous. Germline V gene lookup returns CDR1 SGHVS and CDR2 FNYEAQ. Trimming removed 3 bases from V and 9 bases from J, with 9 bases in between. The CDR3 contains 12 residues. CDR3 nucleotide sequence: TGTGCCAGCAGCTTGCCCCTGCTTGAGCAGTTCTTC. It specifies CASSLPLLEQFF.

The CDR3 spells CASSPPGTQSETQYF. CDR3 in DNA: TGTGCCAGCAGTCCCCCGGGGACTCAAAGCGAGACCCAGTACTTC. The V gene is TRBV5-4, the J gene TRBJ2-5; maybe TRBD2 (6 bases). The CDR3 covers 15 residues. With 5 bases removed from V and 5 bases from J, the gap between germline ends came to 19 bases. The germline V gene has CDR1 SGHNT and CDR2 YYREEE (reference sequence).

This clonotype was observed many times. The chain is built from TRBV6-1 and TRBJ2-2; D unresolved. With 4 bases removed from V and 1 base from J, the gap between germline ends came to 7 bases. The CDR3 consists of 14 residues. The germline V gene has CDR1 MNHNS and CDR2 SASEGT. CDR3 region: CASSVWQNTGELFF. In DNA, the CDR3 is TGTGCCAGCAGTGTCTGGCAGAACACCGGGGAGCTGTTTTTT.

The rearrangement links TRBV7-2 to TRBJ2-1, with TRBD1 matching 9 bases. This CDR3 has 14 amino acids. The junction had 7 bases not matched to a gene; V was cut back by 7 bases and J by 6 bases. CDR1 SGHTA and CDR2 FQGNSA come from the germline V gene. CDR3 sequence (DNA): TGTGCCAGCACTTACGGGACAGGGATCAATGAGCAGTTCTTC. As protein: CASTYGTGINEQFF. Supplemented by reference TRBV7-2 and TRBJ2-1, the full variable domain reads GAGVSQSPSNKVTEKGKDVELRCDPISGHTALYWYRQSLGQGLEFLIYFQGNSAPDKSGLPSDRFSAERTGGSVSTLTIQRTQQEDSAVYLCASTYGTGINEQFFGPGTRLTVL.

V is TRBV12-3 or TRBV12-4 and J is TRBJ1-4; 7 positions match TRBD1. CDR3 length: 14 amino acids. J was trimmed by 6 bases and V by 2 bases; bases with no gene match: 3. The CDR3 DNA reads as TGTGCCAGCAGTTTAACAGGGGCAGATGAAAAACTGTTTTTT. This codes for CASSLTGADEKLFF.

This sequence joins TRBV4-1 and TRBJ2-3; D is unresolved. Trimming took 0 bases from V and 4 from J, leaving 14 bases between them. From germline, CDR1 is MGHRA and CDR2 YSYEKL. This CDR3 has 16 amino acids. CDR3 in amino acids: CASSQDYTDAADTQYF. In DNA, the CDR3 is TGCGCCAGCAGCCAAGATTATACAGACGCAGCAGATACGCAGTATTTT.

This chain connects TRBV19 to TRBJ1-5; TRBD1 matches at 9 bases. Per the germline V gene, CDR1 is LNHDA and CDR2 is SQIVND (reference sequence). With 4 bases clipped from V and 3 bases from J, the junction kept 7 bases outside the gene matches. This CDR3 comprises 16 residues. This CDR3 is CASSTDRGLVNQPQHF. The CDR3 DNA reads as TGTGCCAGTAGTACCGACAGGGGGTTGGTCAATCAGCCCCAGCATTTT.

V usage is TRBV4-1 and J usage is TRBJ1-5; the D gene is possibly TRBD1 (6 bases). V dropped 0 bases and J dropped 6 bases, with 21 bases sitting between them. Looked up from germline, CDR1 is MGHRA and CDR2 is YSYEKL. This CDR3 spans 18 amino acids. The CDR3 DNA reads TGCGCCAGCAGCCAAGATCCGCAGGGGTGGGGTAGGGGTCAGCCCCAGCATTTT. Translating it yields CASSQDPQGWGRGQPQHF.

This sequence joins TRBV6-2 or TRBV6-3 and TRBJ2-7; no clear D. This CDR3 contains 11 residues. Looked up from germline, CDR1 is MNHEY and CDR2 is SVGEGT. V was trimmed by 8 bases and J by 6 bases, leaving 11 bases between them. CDR3 sequence: CASLSYSEQYF. CDR3 nucleotide sequence: TGTGCCAGCCTGAGCTACTCCGAGCAGTACTTC.

The chain uses TRBV7-2 and TRBJ2-2, with D possibly matching TRBD2 (7 bases). With 6 bases removed from V and 3 bases from J, the gap between germline ends came to 14 bases. Per germline, CDR1 SGHTA and CDR2 FQGNSA. There are 15 residues in the CDR3. The CDR3 sequence is CASREGGKYTGELFF. The CDR3, as DNA: TGTGCCAGCAGAGAGGGGGGGAAATACACCGGGGAGCTGTTTTTT. The complete variable domain, with remaining parts taken from reference TRBV7-2 and TRBJ2-2, reads GAGVSQSPSNKVTEKGKDVELRCDPISGHTALYWYRQSLGQGLEFLIYFQGNSAPDKSGLPSDRFSAERTGGSVSTLTIQRTQQEDSAVYLCASREGGKYTGELFFGEGSRLTVL.

The chain uses TRBV12-3 or TRBV12-4 and TRBJ2-1, with 14 bases aligning to TRBD2. The CDR3 spans 16 residues. The V and J ends lost 4 bases and 8 bases, in that order; junction bases with no gene match: 7. In DNA, the CDR3 is TGTGCCAGCAGTTGGGCCGGGACTAGCGGGAGCTATGAGCAGTTCTTC. This codes for CASSWAGTSGSYEQFF.

The chain uses TRBV7-2 and TRBJ1-6; possible D gene TRBD1, 5 bases. The CDR3 spans 14 residues. V was cut by 1 base and J by 10 bases, with 11 bases left in between. In germline, CDR1 is SGHTA, CDR2 FQGNSA. In nucleotides, the CDR3 is TGTGCCAGCAGCTTAGGGGGGTACAGCTCACCCCTCCACTTT. Translated: CASSLGGYSSPLHF.

The V gene is TRBV7-2, the J gene TRBJ2-5; 7 bases agree with TRBD2. Looked up from germline, CDR1 is SGHTA and CDR2 is FQGNSA. The CDR3 extends over 16 amino acids. The junction had 8 bases not matched to a gene; V was cut back by 2 bases and J by 2 bases. This chain's CDR3 is CASSLTGGGHQETQYF. The DNA for the CDR3 is TGTGCCAGCAGCTTAACGGGGGGTGGGCATCAAGAGACCCAGTACTTC.

This clonotype was seen only a few times. The chain couples TRBV12-3 or TRBV12-4 to TRBJ2-3; 8 bases are shared with TRBD1. The CDR3 is made up of 20 amino acids. Trimming cost V 3 bases and J 0 bases; bases outside gene matches: 17. The CDR3 sequence: CASSLPGTGVNPLSTDTQYF. The DNA for the CDR3 is TGTGCCAGCAGTTTGCCGGGGACAGGAGTCAACCCACTTAGCACAGATACGCAGTATTTT.

This clonotype was recorded at least ten times. The rearrangement joins TRBV6-1 to TRBJ2-1; no clear D gene. Trimming shortened V by 8 bases and J by 10 bases, and 9 bases separated the two germline ends. This CDR3 is 10 amino acids long. From germline, CDR1 is MNHNS and CDR2 SASEGT. The CDR3 DNA reads as TGTGCCAGCTATAGAGAAGAGCAGTTCTTC. This sequence encodes CASYREEQFF.